Given below is one TCR beta chain in context. Antigen unknown. This sample was taken from a study of cytomegalovirus exposure and HLA in healthy donors. Both 60 Vbeta primers and 13 Jbeta primers went into the PCR. Original handling: An analysis that came later counted some 85 million unique TCR beta chains, 10 million to 12 million shared. Measured with immunoSEQ multiplex PCR; TCRdb has only the in-frame clones, and not every one. The DNA was the basis for D and trimming; V, J and clone size are from that table. The data show 150,000 to 200,000 clones, 86% seen once. Study-wide points: In presence/absence analyses, roughly uniform sequencing depth across donors was assumed.

The CDR3 loop spans 15 amino acids. Germline V gene data show CDR1 as MDHEN and CDR2 as SYDVKM. After removal of 5 bases from V and 6 bases from J, the junction contained 9 bases not matched to a gene. Material for sequencing was PBMCs. The source of this sequence is a woman in her late teens or twenties in good health and CMV-seronegative. This chain uses TRBV28 with TRBJ1-1; 10 positions agree with TRBD1. The CDR3 nucleotides read TGTGCCAGCAGTCTTGGACAGGGGGTTATGGCTGAAGCTTTCTTT. This translates into CASSLGQGVMAEAFF.